The present TCR beta chain was sequenced within a study of Ad26.COV2.S vaccination and SARS-CoV-2 variants. Study-wide background: Among those in the COV1001 Ad26.COV2.S trial arm was the donor. Overall study results and limits: Individuals receiving vaccine had higher spike-specific TCR breadth than placebo recipients did.

Comment on this clone: Its antigen is not known.

As for treatment: roughly 19 received Ad26.COV2.S at low or high dose, single or two shots; 5 received placebo; per-sample allocation not given. Sampling happened 63 days after the first vaccine or placebo injection. Sequenced by immunoSEQ multiplex PCR; TCRdb stores in-frame clones only, minus some. Here the sample spans 410,000 or so clones, approximately 92% being singletons. Trimming at V came to 0 bases and at J to 4 bases, leaving 9 bases not matched to a gene. This CDR3 has 16 residues. Germline lookup yields CDR1 SGHNT and CDR2 YYREEE (reference sequence). The receptor was isolated from a person between 18 and 65 years old who received the Ad26.COV2.S COVID-19 vaccine or a placebo. V usage is TRBV5-4 and J usage is TRBJ1-2, with TRBD1 matching 7 bases. Sequences were derived from peripheral blood, sampled in a trial of Ad26.COV2.S vaccine versus placebo. The CDR3 loop reads CASSLGGDSTIYGYTF. The CDR3 DNA reads as TGTGCCAGCAGCTTGGGGGGGGACAGCACCATCTATGGCTACACCTTC.